This TCR beta chain stems from a study of T-cell reconstitution after alpha-beta-depleted transplantation in children. Germline assignment: CDR1 LNHNV and CDR2 YYDKDF (reference sequence). The CDR3 is 14 amino acids in total, end residues counted. As to this clonotype: The limits of the CDR3 on the DNA are not certain, so only TCRdb's listed CDR3 is given.

Researchers prepared the TCRbeta library using unique molecular identifiers, the study reports. TCRdb independently ran MiXCR on the PCR reads; one entry per CDR3 protein. The repertoire holds tens of thousands of distinct CDR3 sequences, with about a tenth as singletons. The chain recombines TRBV15 with TRBJ2-2. The TCR originated in a male patient aged 2-9 years who had a stem cell transplant for chronic granulomatous disease, so the T cells may come from the graft donor. The sequencing used PBMCs, mostly from graft donor cells, collected 60 days after TCRalphabeta/CD19-depleted stem cell transplant. This CDR3 is CASRRGVRPGSCFF.